These T cell receptor beta chains were read from a single sample in a study of metastatic and nonmetastatic thyroid tumors. TCRdb re-called clones from the PCR reads using MiXCR. The sample holds tens of thousands of clones, 9.5% to 15% seen once. Specimen: tumor tissue. These receptor sequences come from a female donor with papillary thyroid cancer or a benign thyroid nodule (not recorded which). Some clones in this sample may be carry-over from other donors' samples. Each CDR3 is given with its conserved first and last residue. The D gene is left open where the match is weak. Not every row has a clone size; where given, it reads once, few, many or a size class.

d_call,clone_size,j_call,v_call,cdr3_aa,cdr3_nt
TRBD2,many,TRBJ2-7,TRBV11-3,CASSRLAGLSYEQYF,TGTGCCAGCAGCAGACTAGCGGGCCTCTCCTACGAGCAGTACTTC
TRBD1,many,TRBJ1-1,TRBV28,CASSWVGTGGLAFF,TGTGCCAGCAGTTGGGTGGGGACAGGGGGCCTAGCTTTCTTT
.,many,TRBJ1-2,TRBV24-1,CATSDFNRFYGYTF,TGTGCCACCAGTGATTTTAACAGGTTCTATGGCTACACCTTC
TRBD1,many,TRBJ2-5,TRBV20-1,CSARSTGERHVKETQYF,TGCAGTGCTAGATCTACAGGGGAACGGCACGTAAAGGAGACCCAGTACTTC
.,many,TRBJ2-5,TRBV12-3/TRBV12-4,CASSLRTPLETQYF,TGTGCCAGCAGTTTAAGGACTCCCCTGGAGACCCAGTACTTC
TRBD1,.,TRBJ2-7,TRBV6-1,CASSSGTENYEQYF,TGTGCCAGCTCCTCCGGGACAGAAAACTACGAGCAGTACTTC
.,many,TRBJ2-2,TRBV27,CASSLQGTGELFF,TGTGCCAGCAGTTTACAGGGCACCGGGGAGCTGTTTTTT
.,many,TRBJ1-1,TRBV6-2/TRBV6-3,CASSYERGGAFF,TGTGCCAGCAGTTACGAGCGGGGGGGGGCTTTCTTT
TRBD2,.,TRBJ2-3,TRBV20-1,CSARLPGTTSGTQYF,TGTAGTGCTAGACTCCCTGGGACTACCTCCGGTACGCAGTATTTT
.,many,TRBJ2-7,TRBV3-1,CASSPWGDRYEQYF,TGTGCCAGCAGCCCGTGGGGGGATCGATACGAGCAGTACTTC
TRBD1,many,TRBJ2-3,TRBV6-1,CASSPRQGGTDTQYF,TGTGCCAGCAGTCCACGACAGGGGGGCACAGATACGCAGTATTTT
.,many,TRBJ2-1,TRBV20-1,CSAPQPGGGSYNEQFF,TGCAGTGCTCCTCAGCCAGGAGGAGGTTCCTACAATGAGCAGTTCTTC
.,many,TRBJ1-5,TRBV2,CASRTVPNSNQPQHF,TGTGCCAGCAGGACAGTTCCAAATAGCAATCAGCCCCAGCATTTT
.,many,TRBJ1-5,TRBV18,CASSPGTSNQPQHF,TGTGCCAGCTCACCAGGGACTAGCAATCAGCCCCAGCATTTT
.,few,TRBJ2-1,TRBV18,CASSHFGSHEQFF,TGTGCCAGCTCCCACTTCGGGTCCCATGAGCAGTTCTTC
.,.,TRBJ2-5,TRBV18,CASSPTTRETQYF,TGTGCCAGCTCACCGACGACAAGGGAGACCCAGTACTTC
.,many,TRBJ2-7,TRBV11-2,CASSPYRGSSYEQYF,TGTGCCAGCAGCCCCTATAGAGGCAGCTCCTACGAGCAGTACTTC
.,many,TRBJ1-6,TRBV28,CASSSGTVDNSPLHF,TGTGCCAGCAGTTCCGGGACTGTGGATAATTCACCCCTCCACTTT
.,many,TRBJ1-6,TRBV7-3,CASSLGGERAPLHF,TGTGCCAGCAGCTTGGGGGGTGAAAGGGCACCCCTCCACTTT
.,many,TRBJ1-4,TRBV5-5,CASSLGGSNEKLFF,TGTGCCAGCAGCTTGGGTGGTTCTAATGAAAAACTGTTTTTT
.,many,TRBJ2-3,TRBV10-1,CASSESQADTQYF,TGCGCCAGCAGTGAGTCGCAGGCAGATACGCAGTATTTT
.,many,TRBJ2-2,TRBV11-2,CASSSPYRPGELFF,TGTGCCAGCAGCTCTCCTTATAGACCCGGGGAGCTGTTTTTT
.,many,TRBJ2-7,TRBV30,CAWSVHAYEQYF,TGTGCCTGGAGTGTACACGCCTACGAGCAGTACTTC
TRBD1,many,TRBJ2-3,TRBV27,CASSYGGQGADTQYF,TGTGCCAGCAGTTATGGAGGACAGGGGGCAGATACGCAGTATTTT
TRBD1,many,TRBJ2-1,TRBV7-6,CASSLSGTGSYNEQFF,TGTGCCAGCAGCTTATCTGGGACAGGGTCCTACAATGAGCAGTTCTTC
.,few,TRBJ1-1,TRBV7-3,CASSLPGSGTEAFF,TGTGCCAGCAGCTTACCCGGTTCCGGCACTGAAGCTTTCTTT
TRBD2,many,TRBJ2-1,TRBV5-1,CASGLAGLYNEQFF,TGCGCCAGTGGACTAGCGGGGCTTTACAATGAGCAGTTCTTC
TRBD1,.,TRBJ2-3,TRBV9,CASSSRTGDLTDTQYF,TGTGCCAGCAGCTCCCGGACAGGGGACCTCACAGATACGCAGTATTTT
.,many,TRBJ2-7,TRBV20-1,CSARGRDLPPYEQYF,TGCAGTGCTAGGGGGCGGGACCTTCCTCCTTACGAGCAGTACTTC
.,few,TRBJ2-7,TRBV27,CASSLREDGYEQYF,TGTGCCAGCAGTTTAAGGGAGGATGGCTACGAGCAGTACTTC
TRBD1,many,TRBJ2-1,TRBV12-3/TRBV12-4,CASSYGTGSYNEQFF,TGTGCCAGTTCATACGGGACAGGCTCTTACAATGAGCAGTTCTTC
.,many,TRBJ2-2,TRBV11-2,CASSLDPGLSNTGELFF,TGTGCCAGCAGCTTAGATCCCGGACTGAGCAACACCGGGGAGCTGTTTTTT
.,many,TRBJ1-2,TRBV9,CASSGEMDLGYTF,TGTGCCAGCAGCGGAGAGATGGACTTAGGCTACACCTTC
.,few,TRBJ1-2,TRBV6-1,CASSPYSGLYQYYCYTF,TGTGCCAGCAGTCCTTACTCCGGACTCTATCAGTACTATTGCTACACCTTC
.,many,TRBJ1-1,TRBV12-3/TRBV12-4,CASRTGTANTEAFF,TGTGCCAGCAGAACCGGGACGGCGAACACTGAAGCTTTCTTT
.,many,TRBJ2-5,TRBV5-1,CASSLEGQGQETQYF,TGCGCCAGCAGCTTGGAAGGGCAGGGGCAAGAGACCCAGTACTTC
TRBD2,.,TRBJ2-7,TRBV3-1,CASSPVMGGTSGMYEQYF,TGTGCCAGCAGCCCTGTAATGGGCGGGACTAGCGGGATGTACGAGCAGTACTTC
TRBD2,many,TRBJ2-3,TRBV28,CASSGATLAGYRDTQYF,TGTGCCAGCAGTGGTGCCACCCTAGCGGGGTACCGAGATACGCAGTATTTT
.,many,TRBJ2-7,TRBV5-1,CASSLEGRSYEQYF,TGCGCCAGCAGCTTGGAGGGCCGTTCCTACGAGCAGTACTTC
TRBD2,many,TRBJ2-7,TRBV19,CASSPLAGGLGYEQYF,TGTGCCAGTTCCCCGCTAGCGGGAGGGTTAGGGTACGAGCAGTACTTC
.,.,TRBJ2-7,TRBV7-8,CASSFGVKGPYEQYF,TGTGCCAGCAGCTTTGGTGTAAAGGGTCCCTACGAGCAGTACTTC
TRBD2,few,TRBJ2-1,TRBV3-1,CASSPSPLAGSYNEQFF,TGTGCCAGCAGCCCGTCCCCGCTAGCGGGGTCCTACAATGAGCAGTTCTTC
.,many,TRBJ1-3,TRBV7-9,CASWSGSQGNTIYF,TGTGCCAGCTGGTCCGGGTCGCAGGGAAACACCATATATTTT
.,.,TRBJ1-1,TRBV5-4,CASSLEHHTEAFF,TGTGCCAGCAGCTTGGAACATCACACTGAAGCTTTCTTT
.,many,TRBJ2-3,TRBV5-4,CASSLGPGHYTDTQYF,TGTGCCAGCAGCTTGGGCCCGGGACACTACACAGATACGCAGTATTTT
TRBD1,few,TRBJ1-1,TRBV5-1,CASSTSTGGNTEAFF,TGCGCCAGCAGCACGAGTACAGGGGGAAACACTGAAGCCTTCTTT
TRBD1,many,TRBJ1-2,TRBV7-3,CASSHRSGQKRDDGYTF,TGTGCCAGCAGCCACCGATCGGGACAGAAGAGAGATGATGGCTACACCTTC
TRBD1,many,TRBJ2-1,TRBV5-1,CASSRGPGTGTAYNEQFF,TGCGCCAGCAGCCGTGGACCTGGGACCGGGACAGCCTACAATGAGCAGTTCTTC